Below are 5 T cell receptor beta chains sequenced from a single sample in a study of cytomegalovirus exposure and HLA in healthy donors. Both 60 Vbeta primers and 13 Jbeta primers went into the PCR. Sequenced by immunoSEQ multiplex PCR; TCRdb stores in-frame clones only, minus some. The profile shows around 72,000 clones, 65% to 70% of them singletons. Sequencing input: PBMCs. These receptors were collected from a man aged 40-50 years in good health and CMV-seropositive.

The CDR3 sequence is CASSLGGSTEAFF. The CDR3 region has the DNA TGTGCCAGCAGTTTGGGGGGGAGCACTGAAGCTTTCTTT. The rearrangement joins TRBV28 to TRBJ1-1; possibly TRBD1 for D (5 bases). Germline lookup yields CDR1 MDHEN and CDR2 SYDVKM. Deletions cut 3 bases from V and 4 bases from J, with 9 bases between. The CDR3 is 13 amino acids.

This clone was seen a single time. V is TRBV2 and J is TRBJ1-5; no clear D gene. The CDR3 consists of 14 residues. V was pared by 8 bases and J by 7 bases, with 18 bases between. CDR1 is SNHLY, CDR2 FYNNEI, per germline. The CDR3 reads CASSETLISQPQHF. The CDR3 DNA reads as TGTGCCAGCTCTGAGACATTAATTTCCCAGCCCCAGCATTTT.

A remark on this clone: One junction end does not reproduce the germline sequence, and a read error may be involved. The gene calls are TRBV4-1 and TRBJ2-1; TRBD2 aligns across 9 bases. The CDR3 extends over 17 amino acids. In germline, CDR1 is MGHRA, CDR2 YSYEKL. CDR3 DNA sequence: TGCGCCAGCAGCCAAGGGCGGGGGGGCCTCGGGTACAATGAGCAGCTCTTC. Its translation is CASSQGRGGLGYNEQLF.

This clone was counted only a few times. The chain has TRBV15 and TRBJ1-3; possible D gene TRBD1, 6 bases. The CDR3 spans 16 residues. V was pared by 4 bases and J by 4 bases, with 17 bases between. Germline V CDR1 and CDR2: LNHNV, YYDKDF (reference sequence). The CDR3 loop is CATSMSSSGEGNTIYF. The CDR3 nucleotides read TGTGCCACCAGCATGTCGTCGTCAGGGGAAGGAAACACCATATATTTT.

The V gene is TRBV7-2, the J gene TRBJ2-1, with 12 positions matching TRBD2. Germline CDR1 reads SGHTA; CDR2 reads FQGNSA. CDR3 length: 13 residues. V gave up 4 bases and J gave up 10 bases; unmatched junction bases: 2. The CDR3 sequence: CASSSLAGGEQFF. The CDR3 coding sequence is TGTGCCAGCAGCTCCCTAGCGGGGGGGGAGCAGTTCTTC.